The 18 T cell receptor beta chains below come from one sample, sequenced in a study of early T cells in non-severe SARS-CoV-2 infection. TCRdb re-called the 5' RACE reads with MiXCR, one entry per CDR3 protein. The repertoire holds tens of thousands of distinct CDR3 sequences, less than 15% seen once, with roughly 5.2% in the top ten. The sequenced sample was whole blood. These receptors were collected from an adult who was a healthcare worker with PCR-confirmed SARS-CoV-2 infection or an uninfected control (not recorded which).

The table lists this clonotype with many counts. V and J are TRBV6-1 and TRBJ1-2; D call uncertain. V gave up 0 bases and J gave up 8 bases, with 13 bases separating them. The CDR3 sequence is 14 residues long. The germline V gene encodes CDR1 MNHNS and CDR2 SASEGT. The CDR3 nucleotides read TGTGCCAGCAGTGAAGCGCTCGGGGATGAGGGCTACACCTTC. It translates to CASSEALGDEGYTF.

This clonotype was observed at least ten times. V and J are TRBV18 and TRBJ2-1; D perhaps matches TRBD2 (5 bases). There are 16 residues in the CDR3. CDR1 KGHSH and CDR2 LQKENI come from the germline V gene. With 6 bases removed from V and 8 bases from J, the gap between germline ends came to 23 bases. CDR3: CASSRVLRTTMDEQFF. Here the CDR3 DNA reads TGTGCCAGCTCTCGCGTCCTCCGGACGACTATGGATGAGCAGTTCTTC. The full variable domain, completed using reference TRBV18 and TRBJ2-1, is NAGVMQNPRHLVRRRGQEARLRCSPMKGHSHVYWYRQLPEEGLKFMVYLQKENIIDESGMPKERFSAEFPKEGPSILRIQQVVRGDSAAYFCASSRVLRTTMDEQFFGPGTRLTVL.

This clonotype was seen a few times. This chain links TRBV7-9 with TRBJ2-1, with 12 bases identical to TRBD1. V lost 1 base, J lost 8 bases, and 6 bases stayed unmatched. CDR1 is SEHNR, CDR2 FQNEAQ, per germline (reference sequence). The CDR3 covers 16 residues. The CDR3 DNA is TGTGCCAGCAGCTTAGGAATGGGACAGGGGGCCGATGAGCAGTTCTTC. It encodes CASSLGMGQGADEQFF.

This clonotype has at least ten counts. The chain is built from TRBV19 and TRBJ2-1; 10 positions match TRBD2. This CDR3 region has 14 residues. Looked up from germline, CDR1 is LNHDA and CDR2 is SQIVND (reference sequence). V lost 5 bases to trimming and J lost 6 bases; unmatched junction nucleotides: 4. As DNA, the CDR3 is TGTGCCAGTAGTCCTAGCGGGAGTCTCAATGAGCAGTTCTTC. Encoded protein: CASSPSGSLNEQFF.

In its sample, this clonotype was seen a few times. Written as DNA, the CDR3 is TGCAGCGGAGACTACACAGATACGCAGTATTTT. This encodes CSGDYTDTQYF. The chain has TRBV29-1 and TRBJ2-3; a possible D gene is TRBD2 (5 bases). This CDR3 contains 11 residues. Germline V gives CDR1 SQVTM, CDR2 ANQGSEA. V lost 7 bases, J lost 2 bases, and 7 bases lay in between.

This clonotype has a count of ten or more. This sequence joins TRBV24-1 and TRBJ2-3; D remains unclear. This CDR3 has 18 amino acids. The V gene lost 3 bases and the J gene lost 1 base, with 19 bases spanning the gap. Germline CDR1 KGHDR, CDR2 SFDVKD. The CDR3 DNA reads TGTGCCACCAGTGATCCTATGAGGACCGACAAGCGCACAGATACGCAGTATTTT. Its protein is CATSDPMRTDKRTDTQYF.

The chain combines TRBV12-3 or TRBV12-4 with TRBJ1-1; 7 bases line up with TRBD1. This CDR3 comprises 14 residues. V was clipped by 6 bases and J by 1 base; unmatched bases: 5. The CDR3 nucleotides read TGTGCCAGCAGACCAGGGACAGCGAACACTGAAGCTTTCTTT. Its translation: CASRPGTANTEAFF.

In its sample, this clonotype was seen many times. This chain links TRBV4-2 with TRBJ1-6; no definite D call. Per the germline V gene, CDR1 is LGHNA and CDR2 is YNFKEQ. This CDR3 is built from 12 residues. The V end was cut by 3 bases, the J end by 7 bases, with 4 bases between. The CDR3 DNA is TGTGCCAGCAGCCACAGGAATTCACCCCTCCACTTT. It yields the protein CASSHRNSPLHF.

In this sample, this clonotype turned up a few times. The chain combines TRBV5-1 with TRBJ2-1; 10 positions agree with TRBD2. Germline CDR1 reads SGHRS; CDR2 reads YFSETQ. Losses at the gene ends were 0 bases for V and 6 bases for J; bases not matched to a gene: 3. The CDR3 length is 15 residues. The CDR3: CASSLVGTSANEQFF. The CDR3 region has the DNA TGCGCCAGCAGCTTGGTTGGGACTAGCGCCAATGAGCAGTTCTTC. Supplemented by reference TRBV5-1 and TRBJ2-1, the full variable domain reads KAGVTQTPRYLIKTRGQQVTLSCSPISGHRSVSWYQQTPGQGLQFLFEYFSETQRNKGNFPGRFSGRQFSNSRSEMNVSTLELGDSALYLCASSLVGTSANEQFFGPGTRLTVL.

The V gene is TRBV9, the J gene TRBJ2-2; possibly TRBD1 or TRBD2 for D (5 bases each). Germline CDR1 is SGDLS and CDR2 is YYNGEE. V was trimmed by 4 bases and J by 6 bases, leaving 13 bases between them. This CDR3 contains 14 residues. The CDR3 nucleotides read TGTGCCAGCAGCCCGCTCGGGGCCCCCGGGGAGCTGTTTTTT. Protein: CASSPLGAPGELFF.

The rearrangement links TRBV19 to TRBJ2-6, with 10 positions matching TRBD1. V was clipped by 7 bases and J by 2 bases; unmatched bases: 11. There are 18 residues in the CDR3. The germline V gene has CDR1 LNHDA and CDR2 SQIVND (reference sequence). In DNA form, the CDR3 reads TGTGCCAGTACCTCCCGACAGGGGGCGCGTCCTGGGGCCAACGTCCTGACTTTC. This sequence encodes CASTSRQGARPGANVLTF.

This clonotype was recorded at least ten times. The gene calls are TRBV29-1 and TRBJ2-3, with D possibly matching TRBD1 (5 bases). This CDR3 region has 12 residues. The V end lost 0 bases, the J end lost 6 bases, and 7 bases lay between the germline ends. Germline CDR1 is SQVTM and CDR2 is ANQGSEA. CDR3 protein: CSVEERGDTQYF. CDR3 DNA sequence: TGCAGCGTTGAAGAAAGGGGCGATACGCAGTATTTT.

This clonotype has only a few counts. The chain employs TRBV4-1 and TRBJ2-7; the D call may be TRBD1 or TRBD2 (5 bases each). The V and J ends lost 0 bases and 3 bases respectively, with 9 bases between them. Germline CDR1 and CDR2: MGHRA and YSYEKL. The CDR3 length is 14 residues. CDR3 loop: CASSQEGPLYEQYF. DNA of the CDR3: TGCGCCAGCAGCCAAGAGGGACCCCTCTACGAGCAGTACTTC.

This clonotype was counted between two and nine times. CDR3 bases: TGTGCCACCAGTGATCCCACCGGGGTCCATACGCAGTATTTT. Protein sequence: CATSDPTGVHTQYF. The rearrangement links TRBV24-1 to TRBJ2-3, with D possibly TRBD2 on 5 matching bases. CDR1 KGHDR and CDR2 SFDVKD come from the germline V gene. CDR3 length: 14 residues. V dropped 3 bases and J dropped 7 bases, with 13 bases sitting between them.

In its sample, this clonotype was seen a few times. V and J are TRBV18 and TRBJ2-3; D unresolved. This CDR3 comprises 11 residues. Trimming cost V 10 bases and J 6 bases, with 11 bases left between them. The V gene's germline CDR1 is KGHSH and CDR2 LQKENI. CDR3 nucleotide sequence: TGTGCCACCCAAGGTGTTGATACGCAGTATTTT. Amino acid sequence: CATQGVDTQYF.

The chain's CDR3 is CASILAGTDTQYF. As DNA, the CDR3 is TGTGCCAGCATTCTAGCGGGCACAGATACGCAGTATTTT. This rearrangement joins TRBV18 to TRBJ2-3, with 7 bases matching TRBD2. The CDR3 covers 13 residues. The V gene's germline CDR1 is KGHSH and CDR2 LQKENI. V shed 8 bases and J 1 base; nucleotides not matched to a gene: 3.

The chain links TRBV2 to TRBJ1-2; no firm D call. The ends were cut back, 8 bases at V and 2 bases at J, with 3 bases in the middle. The germline V gene encodes CDR1 SNHLY and CDR2 FYNNEI. There are 10 residues in the CDR3. The CDR3 is CASGNYGYTF. The CDR3 DNA reads as TGTGCCAGCGGCAACTATGGCTACACCTTC.

This clonotype was recorded many times. V is TRBV4-1 and J is TRBJ1-4, with D perhaps TRBD1 (6 bases). Germline V gives CDR1 MGHRA, CDR2 YSYEKL. V was clipped by 5 bases and J by 0 bases, with 19 bases between them. The CDR3 covers 18 residues. The CDR3 protein is CASSGRQGRRSTNEKLFF. CDR3 in DNA: TGCGCCAGCAGCGGTAGGCAGGGGCGACGATCAACTAATGAAAAACTGTTTTTT.